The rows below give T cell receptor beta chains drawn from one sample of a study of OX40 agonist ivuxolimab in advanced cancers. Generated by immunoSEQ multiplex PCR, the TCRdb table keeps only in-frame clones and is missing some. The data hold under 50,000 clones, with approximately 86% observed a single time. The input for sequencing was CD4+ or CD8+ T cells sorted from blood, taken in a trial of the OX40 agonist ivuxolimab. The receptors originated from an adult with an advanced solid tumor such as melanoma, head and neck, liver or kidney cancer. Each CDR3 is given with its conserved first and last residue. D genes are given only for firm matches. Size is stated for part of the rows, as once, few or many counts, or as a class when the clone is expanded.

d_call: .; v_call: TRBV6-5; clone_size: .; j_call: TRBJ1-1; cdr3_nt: TGTGCCAGCAGTTACCTCCCAACAGGGAACACTGAAGCTTTCTTT; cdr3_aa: CASSYLPTGNTEAFF
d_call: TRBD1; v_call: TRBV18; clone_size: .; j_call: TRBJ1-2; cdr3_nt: TGTGCCAGCTCACTCCCGGGACAGGGTGACTATGGCTACACCTTC; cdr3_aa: CASSLPGQGDYGYTF
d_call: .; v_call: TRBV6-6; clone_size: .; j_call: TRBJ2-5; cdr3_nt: TGTGCCAGCAGTTTCAGACTAGAGCAGTACTTC; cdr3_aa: CASSFRLEQYF
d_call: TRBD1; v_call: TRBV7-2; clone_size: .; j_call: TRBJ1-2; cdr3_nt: TGTGCCAGCAGTAAGGGGGCGCGAAATGGCTACACCTTC; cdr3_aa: CASSKGARNGYTF
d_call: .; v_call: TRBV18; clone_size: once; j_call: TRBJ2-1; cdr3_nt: TGTGCCAGCTCACCGGACTACAACTCCTACAATGAGCAGTTCTTC; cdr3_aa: CASSPDYNSYNEQFF
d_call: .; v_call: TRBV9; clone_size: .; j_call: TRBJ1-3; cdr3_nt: TGTGCCAGCAGCGTTGTCGGGGAAGCCAACACCATATATTTT; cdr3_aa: CASSVVGEANTIYF
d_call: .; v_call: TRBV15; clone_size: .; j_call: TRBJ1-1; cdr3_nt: TGTGCCACCAGCAGAGATGAGGTTTATGGCAGGGCTGCAGCTTTCTTT; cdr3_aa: CATSRDEVYGRAAAFF
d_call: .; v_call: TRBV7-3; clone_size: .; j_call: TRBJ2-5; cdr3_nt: TGTGCCAGCAGCTACCGAATGGCTAGTCGGGAGACCCAGTACTTC; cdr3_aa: CASSYRMASRETQYF
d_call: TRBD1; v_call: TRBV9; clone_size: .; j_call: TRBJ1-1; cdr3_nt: TGTGCCAGCAGCGTAGACCCACAGGGGGGACTTAACACTGAAGCTTTCTTT; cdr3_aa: CASSVDPQGGLNTEAFF
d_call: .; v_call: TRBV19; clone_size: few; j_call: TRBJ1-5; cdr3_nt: TGTGCCAGTAGTTGGCAGGATCCACACAATCAGCCCCAGCATTTT; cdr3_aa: CASSWQDPHNQPQHF
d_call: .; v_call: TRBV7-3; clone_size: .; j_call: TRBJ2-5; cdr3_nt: TGTGCCAGCAGCTCCCGGATAGCGAAAGAAGAGACCCAGTACTTC; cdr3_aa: CASSSRIAKEETQYF
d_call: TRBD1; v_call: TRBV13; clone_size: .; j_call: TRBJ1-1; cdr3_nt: TGTGCCAGCAGCTTATTCGGGACAGGGAACACTGAAGCTTTCTTT; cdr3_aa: CASSLFGTGNTEAFF
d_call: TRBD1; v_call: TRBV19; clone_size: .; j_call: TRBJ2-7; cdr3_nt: TGTGCCAGTAGTATGGAAAGGGGGCTCGAGCAGTACTTC; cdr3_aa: CASSMERGLEQYF
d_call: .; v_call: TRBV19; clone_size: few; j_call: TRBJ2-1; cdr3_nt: TGTGCCAGTAGTATTGACTGGGGTGAGCAGTTCTTC; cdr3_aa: CASSIDWGEQFF
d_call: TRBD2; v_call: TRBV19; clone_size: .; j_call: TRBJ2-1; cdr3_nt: TGTGCCAGTAGTTCCCCGCTAGCGGGGGGCTCCTACAATGAGCAGTTCTTC; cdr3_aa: CASSSPLAGGSYNEQFF
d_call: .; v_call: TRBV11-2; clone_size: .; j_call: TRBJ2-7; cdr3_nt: TGTGCCAGCAGCGTTGCTGGGTCCTACGAGCAGTACTTC; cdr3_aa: CASSVAGSYEQYF
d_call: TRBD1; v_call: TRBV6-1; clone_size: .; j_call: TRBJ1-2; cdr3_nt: TGTGCCAGCAGTGATGGGGGACAGGGGGACTATGGCTACACCTTC; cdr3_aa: CASSDGGQGDYGYTF
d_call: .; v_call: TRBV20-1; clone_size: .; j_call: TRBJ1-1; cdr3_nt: TGCAGTGTCGGCTGGGGCACTGAAGCTTTCTTT; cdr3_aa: CSVGWGTEAFF
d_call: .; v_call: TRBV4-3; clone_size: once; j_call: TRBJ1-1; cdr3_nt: TGCGCCAGCAGCCAAGTGGCGGGGGGAGCTGAAGCTTTCTTT; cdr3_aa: CASSQVAGGAEAFF
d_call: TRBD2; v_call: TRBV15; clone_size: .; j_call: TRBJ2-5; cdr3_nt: TGTGCCACCAGCGGGGCTAGCGGCCAAGAGACCCAGTACTTC; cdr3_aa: CATSGASGQETQYF
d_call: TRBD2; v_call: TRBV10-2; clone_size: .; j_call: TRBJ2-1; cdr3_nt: TGCGCCAGCAGTGAGTCGGGACTAGCGGGACCTAATGAGCAGTTCTTC; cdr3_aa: CASSESGLAGPNEQFF
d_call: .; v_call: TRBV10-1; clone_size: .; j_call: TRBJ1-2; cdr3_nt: TGCGCCAGCAGTGAGTCGACCGCGCGTGGCTACACCTTC; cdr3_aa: CASSESTARGYTF
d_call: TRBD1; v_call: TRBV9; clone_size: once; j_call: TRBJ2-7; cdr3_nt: TGTGCCAGCAGCGTGGGACAGGGGATTTCCTACGAGCAGTACTTC; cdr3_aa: CASSVGQGISYEQYF
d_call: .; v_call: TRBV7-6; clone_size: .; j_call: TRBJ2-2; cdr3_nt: TGTGCCAGCAGCTTAGCCCCCACCGGGGAGCTGTTTTTT; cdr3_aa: CASSLAPTGELFF
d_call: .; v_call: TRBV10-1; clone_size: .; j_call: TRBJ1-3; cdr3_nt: TGCGCCAGCAGTGAGTCCGCAGAAGGAAACACCATATATTTT; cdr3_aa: CASSESAEGNTIYF
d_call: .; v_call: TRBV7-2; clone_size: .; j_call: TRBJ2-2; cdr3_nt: TGTGCCAGCAGCTTAGACACCGGGGAGCTGTTTTTT; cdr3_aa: CASSLDTGELFF
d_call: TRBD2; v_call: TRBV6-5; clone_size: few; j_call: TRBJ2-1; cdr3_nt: TGTGCCAGCAGTTACTCCCTAGCGGGAGACTACAATGAGCAGTTCTTC; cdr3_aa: CASSYSLAGDYNEQFF
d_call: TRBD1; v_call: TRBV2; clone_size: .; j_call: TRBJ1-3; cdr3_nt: TGTGCCAGCAATTTGGACAGGGGGGACACCATATATTTT; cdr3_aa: CASNLDRGDTIYF
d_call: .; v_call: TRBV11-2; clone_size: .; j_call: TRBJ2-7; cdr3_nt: TGTGCCAGCAGCTTAGAGGCAGGGACCTACGAGCAGTACTTC; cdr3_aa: CASSLEAGTYEQYF
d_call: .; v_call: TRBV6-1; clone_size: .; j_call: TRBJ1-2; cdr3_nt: TGTGCCAGCAGTCGATACGCGGCGAACTATGGCTACACCTTC; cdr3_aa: CASSRYAANYGYTF
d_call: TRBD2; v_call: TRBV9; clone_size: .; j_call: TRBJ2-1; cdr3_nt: TGTGCCAGCAGCGGCCCCTTGGAGAGCGGGAGTGGCAATGAGCAGTTCTTC; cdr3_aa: CASSGPLESGSGNEQFF
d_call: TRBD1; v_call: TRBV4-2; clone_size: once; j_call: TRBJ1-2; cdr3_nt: TGTGCCAGCAGCCAAGATCCCGGAGGACAGGGGAGCTATGGCTACACCTTC; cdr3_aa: CASSQDPGGQGSYGYTF
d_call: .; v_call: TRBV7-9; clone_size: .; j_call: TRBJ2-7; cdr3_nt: TGTGCCAGCGGTCTAGGCCCCCCCGACGAGCAGTACTTC; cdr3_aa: CASGLGPPDEQYF
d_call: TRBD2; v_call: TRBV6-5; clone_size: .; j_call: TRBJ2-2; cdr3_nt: TGTGCCAGCAGGCCCGGCGTAGCGGGGGGCGGGGAGCTGTTTTTT; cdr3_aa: CASRPGVAGGGELFF
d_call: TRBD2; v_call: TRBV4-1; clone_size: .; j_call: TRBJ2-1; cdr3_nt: TGCGCCAGCAGCCAGGGACTAGCGGGTTTCCACAATGAGCAGTTCTTC; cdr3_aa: CASSQGLAGFHNEQFF
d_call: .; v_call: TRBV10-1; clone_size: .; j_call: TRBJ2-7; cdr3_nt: TGCGCCAGCAGTGACCCCGTTGGAGGGGGCGAGCAGTACTTC; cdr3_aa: CASSDPVGGGEQYF
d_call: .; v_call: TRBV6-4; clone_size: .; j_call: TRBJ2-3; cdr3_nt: TGTGCCAGCAGTGACTCGGAGGGGGGCACAGATACGCAGTATTTT; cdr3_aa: CASSDSEGGTDTQYF
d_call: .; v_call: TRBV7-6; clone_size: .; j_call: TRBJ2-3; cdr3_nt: TGTGCCAGCAGCTACGGGACCACAGATACGCAGTATTTT; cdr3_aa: CASSYGTTDTQYF
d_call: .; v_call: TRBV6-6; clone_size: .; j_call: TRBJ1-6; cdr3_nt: TGTGCCAGCAGCGGACACTCCTATAATTCACCCCTCCACTTT; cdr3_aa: CASSGHSYNSPLHF
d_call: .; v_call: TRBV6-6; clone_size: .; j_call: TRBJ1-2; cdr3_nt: TGTGCCAGCAGTTACGCGGGGGGCGGCTACACCTTC; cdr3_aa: CASSYAGGGYTF
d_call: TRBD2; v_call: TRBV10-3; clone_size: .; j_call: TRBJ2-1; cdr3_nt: TGTGCCATCAGTGAGTCGAGCAGCGGGGGGCCCTCAAAGCAGTTCTTC; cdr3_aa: CAISESSSGGPSKQFF
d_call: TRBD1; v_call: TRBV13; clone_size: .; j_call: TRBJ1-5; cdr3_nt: TGTGCCAGCAGCGTGGGACAGGGTAGCAATCAGCCCCAGCATTTT; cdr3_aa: CASSVGQGSNQPQHF
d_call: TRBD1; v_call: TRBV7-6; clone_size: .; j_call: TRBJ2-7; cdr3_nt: TGTGCCAGCAGCTTATCACTAGGGGGCAACGAGCAGTACTTC; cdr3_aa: CASSLSLGGNEQYF
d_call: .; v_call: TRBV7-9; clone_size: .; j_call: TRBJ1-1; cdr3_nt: TGTGCCAGCAGCTTATATGGAAGTTTCGACACTGAAGCTTTCTTT; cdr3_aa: CASSLYGSFDTEAFF
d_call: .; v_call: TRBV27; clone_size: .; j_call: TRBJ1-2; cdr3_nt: TGTGCCAGCAGTTTCGACGGGAACTATGGCTACACCTTC; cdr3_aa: CASSFDGNYGYTF
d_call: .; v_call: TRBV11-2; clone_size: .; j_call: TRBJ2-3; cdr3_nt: TGTGCCAGCAGCTTACCGGGGGCGTCTGGAGATACGCAGTATTTT; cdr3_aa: CASSLPGASGDTQYF
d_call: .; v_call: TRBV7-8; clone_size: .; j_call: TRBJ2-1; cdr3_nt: TGTGCCAGCAGCTTTCAGCCCTACAATGAGCAGTTCTTC; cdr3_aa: CASSFQPYNEQFF
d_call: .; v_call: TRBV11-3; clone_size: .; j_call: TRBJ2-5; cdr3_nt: TGTGCCAGCAGCTCCTCCTCAGAAGTGGGACTAGAGACCCAGTACTTC; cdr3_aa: CASSSSSEVGLETQYF
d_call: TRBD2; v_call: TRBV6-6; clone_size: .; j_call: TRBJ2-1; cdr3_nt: TGTGCCAGCAGTTCAGGGACTAGCGGGAGGGCCGTTGAGCAGTTCTTC; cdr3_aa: CASSSGTSGRAVEQFF
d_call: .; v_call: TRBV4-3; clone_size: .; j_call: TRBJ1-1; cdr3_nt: TGCGCCAGCAGCCAAGATCGGGGCACCACCACTGAAGCTTTCTTT; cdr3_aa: CASSQDRGTTTEAFF
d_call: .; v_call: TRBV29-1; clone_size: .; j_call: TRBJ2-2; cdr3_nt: TGCAGCGTTAAAGAGGGAAGGGCCGGGGAGCTGTTTTTT; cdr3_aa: CSVKEGRAGELFF
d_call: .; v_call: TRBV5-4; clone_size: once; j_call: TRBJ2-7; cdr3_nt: TGTGCCAGCAGCTTCAAGAGGGGGGGCCTGTACGAGCAGTACTTC; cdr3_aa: CASSFKRGGLYEQYF
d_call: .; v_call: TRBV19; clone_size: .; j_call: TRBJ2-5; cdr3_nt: TGTGCCAGTAGTCCTACAGGGGAGGATGAGACCCAGTACTTC; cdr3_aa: CASSPTGEDETQYF
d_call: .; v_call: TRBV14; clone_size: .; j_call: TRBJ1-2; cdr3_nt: TGTGCCAGCAGCCAAGAGAGGGACACCGACTATGGCTACACCTTC; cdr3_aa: CASSQERDTDYGYTF
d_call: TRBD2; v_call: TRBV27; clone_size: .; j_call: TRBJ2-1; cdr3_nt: TGTGCCAGCAGCGAAGCGGGAGATAATGAGCAGTTCTTC; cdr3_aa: CASSEAGDNEQFF
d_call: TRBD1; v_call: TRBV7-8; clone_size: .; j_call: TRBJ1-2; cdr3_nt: TGTGCCAGCAGCCCGGGACAGGGGAACTATGGCTACACCTTC; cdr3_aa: CASSPGQGNYGYTF
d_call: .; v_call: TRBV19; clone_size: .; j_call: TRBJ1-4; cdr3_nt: TGTGCCAGTAGTATAGCGGCATCAACTAATGAAAAACTGTTTTTT; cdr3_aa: CASSIAASTNEKLFF
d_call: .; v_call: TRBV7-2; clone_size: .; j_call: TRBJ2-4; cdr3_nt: TGTGCCAGCAGCTTAGTTCCAGGGAGAAACATTCAGTACTTC; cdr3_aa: CASSLVPGRNIQYF
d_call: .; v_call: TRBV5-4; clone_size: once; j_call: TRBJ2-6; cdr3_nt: TGTGCCAGCAGCTTGGAGACACCTGGGGCCAACGTCCTGACTTTC; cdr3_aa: CASSLETPGANVLTF